The rows below give T cell receptor beta chains drawn from one sample of a study of identical twins. TCRdb processed the 5' RACE reads anew with MiXCR; each CDR3 protein has one entry. The sample consists of about 470,000 distinct CDR3 sequences, 20% to 25% of them appearing once. The sample was also reused in another study, on T cells expressing NK-cell markers.

Source material: CD4+ T cells sorted from blood. The source of these receptors is a woman younger than 35 in good health. Each CDR3 is given with its conserved first and last residue. Fields, in order: D gene, clone size, J gene, V gene, CDR3 DNA, CDR3 protein. The D gene is left open where the match is weak. Some rows have no size entry. The others give once, few or many, or a class for an expanded clone.

TRBD2	few	TRBJ2-1	TRBV6-1	TGTGCCAGCAGTGGAAGGACTAGCTTCCATGAGCAGTTCTTC	CASSGRTSFHEQFF
NA	NA	TRBJ2-7	TRBV3-1	TGTGCCAGCAGTTCACAGATTTCCGGCTACGAGCAGTACTTC	CASSSQISGYEQYF
NA	many	TRBJ2-7	TRBV5-1	TGCGCCAGCAGCTTCTTGGGGTCGGACTCCTACGAGCAGTACTTC	CASSFLGSDSYEQYF
NA	few	TRBJ2-1	TRBV7-8	TGTGCCAGCACGTCCCAGGAGGCTGAGCAGTTCTTC	CASTSQEAEQFF
NA	NA	TRBJ2-7	TRBV4-3	TGCGCCAGCAGCCAAGCGAAGTACTCCGACGAGCAGTACTTC	CASSQAKYSDEQYF
NA	NA	TRBJ1-1	TRBV20-1	TGCAGTGCTAGTCAGATCCGGGGTAACACTGAAGCTTTCTTT	CSASQIRGNTEAFF
TRBD1	few	TRBJ1-5	TRBV29-1	TGCAGCGTTCGGCCAGGGGGCGAGGATCAGCCCCAGCATTTT	CSVRPGGEDQPQHF
NA	few	TRBJ2-3	TRBV20-1	TGCAGTGCTAGAGATCGGAGGAGGGCGCGGGTCGGCGCAGATACGCAGTATTTT	CSARDRRRARVGADTQYF
NA	few	TRBJ1-1	TRBV5-1	TGCGCCAGTGGGAACAGGGAGGGAAACACTGAAGCTTTCTTT	CASGNREGNTEAFF
NA	many	TRBJ1-1	TRBV12-3/TRBV12-4	TGTGCCAGCAGTCAGCAGAGGAACACTGAAGCTTTCTTT	CASSQQRNTEAFF
NA	NA	TRBJ2-7	TRBV5-4	TGTGCCAGCAGCCTTCGCCCGGGAGTTTACGAGCAGTACTTC	CASSLRPGVYEQYF
NA	NA	TRBJ1-5	TRBV10-2	TGCGCCAGCAGTGAGTTCAGGGCGGTGGGACAGCCCCAGCATTTT	CASSEFRAVGQPQHF
NA	NA	TRBJ2-1	TRBV5-1	TGCGCCAGCAGCCTGGGCCCATTGGGGAATGAGCAGTTCTTC	CASSLGPLGNEQFF
NA	once	TRBJ1-1	TRBV5-6	TGTGCCAGCAGCTTAGGCTCCGTGCTGAACACTGAAGCTTTCTTT	CASSLGSVLNTEAFF
NA	NA	TRBJ2-7	TRBV9	TGTGCCAGCAGCGTAGCTACGGGGGGCTCTGGCGAGCAGTACTTC	CASSVATGGSGEQYF
TRBD1	many	TRBJ2-7	TRBV27	TGTGCCAGCAGATTACAGGGGTCTTCCTACGAGCAGTACTTC	CASRLQGSSYEQYF
TRBD2	NA	TRBJ2-1	TRBV6-1	TGTGCCAGCAGTGGGGGGACTAGCGGGAGAGGTGCCCTACTCAATGAGCAGTTCTTC	CASSGGTSGRGALLNEQFF
NA	NA	TRBJ2-3	TRBV7-9	TGTGCCAGCAGCTTAGCGCAGGGGGGTGCAGATACGCAGTATTTT	CASSLAQGGADTQYF
TRBD1	NA	TRBJ2-7	TRBV27	TGTGCCAGCAGTGCCCGGGACAGGGGGCTTTCCGAGCAGTACTTC	CASSARDRGLSEQYF
NA	NA	TRBJ2-2	TRBV12-3/TRBV12-4	TGTGCCAGCACCCGGCATGTTATAAATAAGGGGGAGCTGTTTTTT	CASTRHVINKGELFF
TRBD1	many	TRBJ2-1	TRBV24-1	TGTGCCACCAGCAGGGGGTCGTACAATGAGCAGTTCTTC	CATSRGSYNEQFF
NA	many	TRBJ2-1	TRBV5-1	TGCGCCAGCAGCTCGCTCGGGGGTGTCTCCTACAATGAGCAGTTCTTC	CASSSLGGVSYNEQFF